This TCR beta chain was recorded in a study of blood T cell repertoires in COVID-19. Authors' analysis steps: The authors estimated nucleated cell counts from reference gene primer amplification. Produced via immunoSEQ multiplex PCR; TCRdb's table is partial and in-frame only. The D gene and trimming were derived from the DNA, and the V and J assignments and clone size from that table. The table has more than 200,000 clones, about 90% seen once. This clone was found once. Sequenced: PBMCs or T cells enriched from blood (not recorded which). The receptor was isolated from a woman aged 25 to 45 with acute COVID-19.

The CDR3 reads CATEGGGRRTDTQYF. DNA for the CDR3: TGTGCCACCGAAGGGGGCGGGAGGAGGACAGATACGCAGTATTTT. V is TRBV19 and J is TRBJ2-3; D possibly corresponds to TRBD2 (8 bases). This CDR3 has 15 residues. The germline V gene encodes CDR1 LNHDA and CDR2 SQIVND (reference sequence). V was pared by 10 bases and J by 3 bases, with 20 bases between.